The sequence of this TCR beta chain was determined in a study of response to subunit inactivated influenza vaccine. Study results and limitations: Authors suggested seasonal influenza vaccinations each recruit few new T cells.

This clonotype was observed a handful of times. The antigen is not known. Via MiXCR, TCRdb re-called the RT-PCR reads, giving one row per CDR3 protein. The sample lists fewer than 700,000 distinct CDR3 sequences, 10% to 15% occurring once. The ends were cut back, 5 bases at V and 5 bases at J, with 15 bases in the middle. The CDR3 consists of 14 residues. Germline values: CDR1 MNHEY, CDR2 SMNVEV (reference sequence). This rearrangement joins TRBV27 to TRBJ2-5; D might be TRBD1 (6 bases). This clonotype originated in a man in his fifties who received an inactivated influenza vaccine. This material consisted of PBMCs from blood, taken more than 35 days after vaccination. This chain's CDR3 is CASSITGIVETQYF. DNA of the CDR3: TGTGCCAGCAGTATTACAGGGATAGTGGAGACCCAGTACTTC.